This T cell receptor (beta chain) comes out of a study of CD8+CD57+ T cells in acquired aplastic anemia. Study as a whole: An average of roughly 3.2 ug of DNA was obtained from sorted CD4+ and CD8+ cells. Sequencing produced an average of around 10 million reads per healthy donor for CD4+ cells.

J gave up 4 bases and V 6 bases, and 3 bases lay outside the gene matches. This CDR3 is 13 amino acids long. CDR1 is KGHDR, CDR2 SFDVKD, per germline. Genomic DNA, serving as template, underwent TCR beta VDJ and CDR3 profiling. TCRdb re-derived calls from the reads in MiXCR, one entry per CDR3 protein. The sample holds 130,000 or so distinct CDR3 sequences, less than 45% seen once. This clonotype was counted only a few times. What it recognizes is unknown. Study outcomes and limitations: Both patients and controls carried the same twenty-nine CD8+ CDR3 sequences. Between patients and controls, CD8+ Simpson's diversity did not vary significantly.

The TCR was taken from a human donor in good health, serving as a control. The sequenced material came from sorted CD4+, CD8+, or CD8+CD57+ T cells (not recorded which) from PBMCs. The chain employs TRBV24-1 and TRBJ2-7, with 9 nucleotides matching TRBD1. The CDR3 region is CATSRTGEYEQYF. In DNA form, the CDR3 reads TGTGCCACCAGTAGGACAGGGGAATACGAGCAGTACTTC.